This T cell receptor (beta chain) was sequenced in a study of T cell clonality in common variable immunodeficiency. The CDR3 covers 13 residues. Germline V gives CDR1 SQVTM, CDR2 ANQGSEA. Overall study findings and caveats: Fewer deletions and N-nucleotide insertions were reportedly seen in common variable immunodeficiency TCR beta sequences.

Within the sample, this clone is medium-sized (0.01 to 0.1%). The antigen is unknown. Sequencing ends 3 residues short of the CDR3 end; the germline J gene provides the rest. Generated by immunoSEQ multiplex PCR, the TCRdb table keeps only in-frame clones and is missing some. The data show 30,000 to 40,000 clones, with none appearing a single time. The TCR originated in a human donor with common variable immunodeficiency. V and J are TRBV29-1 and TRBJ1-1, with no clear D. The source material was peripheral blood mononuclear cells. The part of the CDR3 DNA that was read is TGCAGCGTGCTCGGGCCGGGAGCACTAGGA. Translation gives CSVLGPGALG. The full CDR3 sequence reads CSVLGPGALGAFF.